The 10 T cell receptor beta chains below come from one sample, sequenced in a study of cytomegalovirus exposure and HLA in healthy donors. Libraries were prepared by immunoSEQ multiplex PCR; TCRdb keeps only in-frame clonotypes and omits some of them. The sample has 300,000 to 400,000 clones; roughly 88% are singletons. Sequenced: PBMCs. Source of these receptors: a man aged 25-40 years in good health and CMV-seronegative.

This chain joins TRBV6-1 and TRBJ2-3, with D tentatively TRBD1 (5 bases). Germline CDR1 reads MNHNS; CDR2 reads SASEGT. The CDR3 consists of 14 residues. V was pared by 6 bases and J by 2 bases, with 12 bases between. The CDR3 region has the DNA TGTGCCAGCAGATACCAGGGTATCACAGATACGCAGTATTTT. Protein: CASRYQGITDTQYF.

The V call is TRBV6-1, the J call TRBJ2-3, with TRBD2 as a possible D gene (6 bases). The CDR3 is 13 residues long. V gave up 7 bases and J gave up 5 bases, with 13 bases separating them. The germline gives CDR1 MNHNS, CDR2 SASEGT. The CDR3 loop reads CASTLEGGDTQYF. The DNA for the CDR3 is TGTGCCAGCACCTTGGAGGGAGGAGATACGCAGTATTTT.

V gene TRBV10-1 combines with J gene TRBJ2-3, with D perhaps matching TRBD2 (5 bases). Germline V gene sequence: CDR1 WNHNN, CDR2 SYGVQD (reference sequence). V lost 0 bases and J lost 0, with 10 bases in between. This CDR3 is built from 16 residues. CDR3 bases: TGCGCCAGCAGTGAGTCGACCGGGGTGAGCACAGATACGCAGTATTTT. Translating gives CASSESTGVSTDTQYF.

The chain employs TRBV29-1 and TRBJ2-5, with D perhaps TRBD2 (6 bases). Germline lookup yields CDR1 SQVTM and CDR2 ANQGSEA. The germline V and J ends were trimmed by 0 bases and 5 bases, with 22 bases remaining between them. The CDR3 totals 17 residues. CDR3 nucleotide sequence: TGCAGCGTTGAAGATCAATGGCGGGACTTTCCTTTGGAGACCCAGTACTTC. It is translated as CSVEDQWRDFPLETQYF. Variable domain in full (rest from reference TRBV29-1 and TRBJ2-5): SAVISQKPSRDICQRGTSLTIQCQVDSQVTMMFWYRQQPGQSLTLIATANQGSEATYESGFVIDKFPISRPNLTFSTLTVSNMSPEDSSIYLCSVEDQWRDFPLETQYFGPGTRLLVL.

This chain links TRBV4-3 with TRBJ2-3, with 9 bases identical to TRBD2. J lost 3 bases, V lost 1 base, and 5 bases had no gene match. The CDR3 covers 16 residues. CDR1 and CDR2 (germline): LGHNA, YSLEER. For the CDR3, the DNA is TGCGCCAGCAGCCAAGCAGCGGGGGGCCGGACAGATACGCAGTATTTT. Translating it yields CASSQAAGGRTDTQYF.

The chain has TRBV10-3 and TRBJ2-5, with D possibly being TRBD1 (7 bases). V lost 1 base to trimming and J lost 5 bases, with 14 bases between them. The CDR3 covers 15 residues. Germline CDR1 is ENHRY and CDR2 is SYGVKD. Written as DNA, the CDR3 is TGTGCCATCAGTGAGTTGGAGGGGGCGCCGGAGACCCAGTACTTC. It codes for CAISELEGAPETQYF.

The chain recombines TRBV2 with TRBJ2-1; TRBD2 matches 11 bases. The CDR3 is 17 residues long. Per the germline V gene, CDR1 is SNHLY and CDR2 is FYNNEI. The trim removed 6 bases at V and 8 bases at J, leaving 15 bases unmatched. The CDR3 here is CASRDGVAGGSVDEQFF. The DNA of the CDR3 is TGTGCCAGCAGGGACGGGGTAGCGGGGGGGTCGGTCGATGAGCAGTTCTTC.

This sequence joins TRBV28 and TRBJ1-1; maybe TRBD1 (6 bases). The CDR3 consists of 15 residues. Germline CDR1 MDHEN, CDR2 SYDVKM. V lost 8 bases and J lost 0, with 16 bases in between. For the CDR3, the DNA is TGTGCCAGCCACGTTGGGGGCGGCATGAACACTGAAGCTTTCTTT. It specifies CASHVGGGMNTEAFF.

This clone has just a few counts. The genes are TRBV5-4 and TRBJ1-4; the match to TRBD1 covers 9 bases. CDR3 length equals 15 residues. Per germline, CDR1 SGHNT and CDR2 YYREEE (reference sequence). V trimming: 3 bases; J trimming: 2 bases; junction bases outside the gene matches: 2. In DNA form, the CDR3 reads TGTGCCAGCAGCTGGGACAGGGCGACTAATGAAAAACTGTTTTTT. Its translation: CASSWDRATNEKLFF.

This chain connects TRBV6-5 to TRBJ2-7; D is perhaps TRBD2 (6 bases). Germline V CDR1 and CDR2: MNHEY, SVGAGI. CDR3 length equals 15 residues. V shed 0 bases and J shed 6 bases, with 15 bases lying between them. The chain's CDR3 is CASSYSITGSLEQYF. The CDR3 region has the DNA TGTGCCAGCAGTTACTCGATTACCGGGAGCCTCGAGCAGTACTTC.